This T cell receptor (beta chain) derives from a study of T cell changes during pregnancy in multiple sclerosis. The length of the CDR3 is 13 residues. Germline CDR1 is MNHNS and CDR2 is SASEGT. V was clipped by 2 bases and J by 10 bases, with 14 bases between them. Produced via immunoSEQ multiplex PCR; TCRdb's table is partial and in-frame only. The sample records tens of thousands of clones, approximately 93% being singletons. The chain carries TRBV6-1 and TRBJ1-1; no firm D call. The sequence derives from a female donor with multiple sclerosis, enrolled in a pregnancy study. Here the sequenced sample was CD8+ T cells from peripheral blood mononuclear cells, taken in the third trimester of pregnancy. CDR3 residues: CASSEMVPRGAFF. The CDR3 DNA follows: TGTGCCAGCAGTGAAATGGTCCCTCGGGGAGCTTTCTTT.